These 27 T cell receptor beta chains share one sample of origin, sequenced in a study of T cell responses to AZD1222 COVID-19 vaccine. Here immunoSEQ multiplex PCR was the method, and the copy in TCRdb shows in-frame clones only, minus some. This table has roughly 49,000 clones, 65% to 80% appearing once. The source material was peripheral blood, sampled on day 0 of MenACWY control vaccination. These receptors originate from an adult in good health.

The rearrangement links TRBV5-1 to TRBJ1-6; D might be TRBD1 (5 bases). Germline-derived CDR1 and CDR2 are SGHRS and YFSETQ. V was clipped by 4 bases and J by 9 bases, with 11 bases between them. The CDR3 is made up of 13 amino acids. The CDR3 bases are TGCGCCAGCAGCGGAACAGGATCTTCACCCCTCCACTTT. It encodes CASSGTGSSPLHF.

The chain employs TRBV6-5 and TRBJ1-1, with 8 positions matching TRBD1. V shed 6 bases, J shed 0 bases, and the junction held 6 bases outside the gene matches. The V gene's germline CDR1 is MNHEY and CDR2 SVGAGI. This CDR3 contains 15 residues. CDR3 residues: CASRRGQGMNTEAFF. The CDR3 nucleotides read TGTGCCAGCAGAAGAGGACAGGGAATGAACACTGAAGCTTTCTTT.

V usage is TRBV6-6 and J usage is TRBJ1-3; D unresolved. Germline-derived CDR1 and CDR2 are MNHNY and SVGAGI (reference sequence). This CDR3 region has 17 residues. The ends were cut back, 5 bases at V and 1 base at J, with 18 bases in the middle. In DNA, the CDR3 is TGTGCCAGCAGTCCACCCACGACAATTCCTTCTGGAAACACCATATATTTT. Its protein is CASSPPTTIPSGNTIYF.

The sample holds one count of this clone. This rearrangement joins TRBV30 to TRBJ1-2; D perhaps matches TRBD1 (5 bases). Germline V CDR1 and CDR2: GTSNPN, SVGIG (reference sequence). Trimming pared 4 bases from V and 0 bases from J, leaving 21 bases between. The CDR3 is made up of 17 amino acids. The CDR3 DNA follows: TGTGCCTGGACCACCTCCAGAAGGGGCCTCACTAACTATGGCTACACCTTC. It yields the protein CAWTTSRRGLTNYGYTF. Full variable domain (rest looked up from reference TRBV30 and TRBJ1-2): SQTIHQWPATLVQPVGSPLSLECTVEGTSNPNLYWYRQAAGRGLQLLFYSVGIGQISSEVPQNLSASRPQDRQFILSSKKLLLSDSGFYLCAWTTSRRGLTNYGYTFGSGTRLTVV.

The rearrangement uses TRBV2 and TRBJ1-2, with D uncertain. The V end was cut by 4 bases, the J end by 4 bases, with 7 bases between. CDR3 length equals 12 residues. Germline loops: CDR1 SNHLY, CDR2 FYNNEI. This CDR3 reads CASSVDPYGYTF. CDR3 nucleotides: TGTGCCAGCAGTGTGGATCCCTATGGCTACACCTTC.

The chain combines TRBV19 with TRBJ2-1, with D possibly being TRBD2 (6 bases). This CDR3 spans 14 amino acids. V was shortened by 7 bases and J by 2 bases, with 12 bases between the two germline ends. From germline, CDR1 is LNHDA and CDR2 SQIVND (reference sequence). The chain's CDR3 is CASTGELPYNEQFF. The CDR3 DNA reads as TGTGCCAGTACGGGGGAACTCCCCTACAATGAGCAGTTCTTC.

V and J are TRBV28 and TRBJ1-2; D is uncertain. CDR1 and CDR2 from the germline V gene are MDHEN and SYDVKM. The CDR3 has 11 residues. Trimming stripped 6 bases from V and 1 base from J, with 3 bases between. The CDR3 loop reads CASRVNYGYTF. CDR3 sequence (DNA): TGTGCCAGCAGGGTTAACTATGGCTACACCTTC.

J is TRBJ2-1 and V is TRBV18; tentatively, D is TRBD1 (6 bases). Germline loops: CDR1 KGHSH, CDR2 LQKENI. Trimming removed 3 bases at V and 0 bases at J, with 12 bases between. The CDR3 has 16 residues. DNA for the CDR3: TGTGCCAGCTCACCTCGCAGGGGCAGCTCCTACAATGAGCAGTTCTTC. It codes for CASSPRRGSSYNEQFF.

V and J are TRBV30 and TRBJ1-1; 8 bases map to TRBD1. CDR1 is GTSNPN and CDR2 is SVGIG in the germline V gene (reference sequence). The CDR3 length is 15 residues. The junction had 11 bases not matched to a gene; V was cut back by 0 bases and J by 8 bases. The CDR3 region is CAWSVPSRGRLEAFF. CDR3 bases: TGTGCCTGGAGTGTACCCAGCAGGGGGCGGCTCGAAGCTTTCTTT. Based on the CDR3 plus reference TRBV30 and TRBJ1-1, the full variable domain is SQTIHQWPATLVQPVGSPLSLECTVEGTSNPNLYWYRQAAGRGLQLLFYSVGIGQISSEVPQNLSASRPQDRQFILSSKKLLLSDSGFYLCAWSVPSRGRLEAFFGQGTRLTVV.

The chain is built from TRBV28 and TRBJ2-1; D remains ambiguous. Germline CDR1 and CDR2: MDHEN and SYDVKM. The CDR3 consists of 12 residues. Trimming took 5 bases from V and 7 from J, leaving 9 bases between them. CDR3 bases: TGTGCCAGCAGTGGAGACACGAATGAGCAGTTCTTC. It yields the protein CASSGDTNEQFF.

This chain joins TRBV5-6 and TRBJ2-7, with D hard to call. V lost 2 bases, J lost 0 bases, and 6 bases lay in between. Germline loops: CDR1 SGHDT, CDR2 YYEEEE. This CDR3 region has 13 residues. The CDR3 region is CASSLESSYEQYF. The CDR3 DNA reads TGTGCCAGCAGCTTAGAGAGCTCCTACGAGCAGTACTTC.

The chain has TRBV2 and TRBJ2-5, with a weak D call TRBD2 (6 bases). Per the germline V gene, CDR1 is SNHLY and CDR2 is FYNNEI. V lost 0 bases, J lost 5 bases, and 13 bases lay in between. The CDR3 covers 15 residues. CDR3 bases: TGTGCCAGCAGTGAAGCGATGGGGGGAGCGGAGACCCAGTACTTC. Translated: CASSEAMGGAETQYF.

The chain joins TRBV9 to TRBJ1-2; no clear D. The CDR3 contains 14 residues. Germline CDR1 SGDLS, CDR2 YYNGEE. Between the trimmed V and J ends, which lost 3 bases and 2 bases, there was a span of 11 bases. The DNA of the CDR3 is TGTGCCAGCAGCGACCTCCGAGCAAACTATGGCTACACCTTC. This sequence encodes CASSDLRANYGYTF. Based on the CDR3 plus reference TRBV9 and TRBJ1-2, the full variable domain is DSGVTQTPKHLITATGQRVTLRCSPRSGDLSVYWYQQSLDQGLQFLIQYYNGEERAKGNILERFSAQQFPDLHSELNLSSLELGDSALYFCASSDLRANYGYTFGSGTRLTVV.

The chain uses TRBV6-5 and TRBJ1-2, with 7 nucleotides matching TRBD1. The CDR3 has 12 residues. Germline V gene data show CDR1 as MNHEY and CDR2 as SVGAGI. The trim removed 8 bases at V and 6 bases at J, leaving 6 bases unmatched. CDR3 loop: CASGRGPDGYTF. Here the CDR3 DNA reads TGTGCCAGCGGGAGGGGGCCCGATGGCTACACCTTC.

This chain joins TRBV2 and TRBJ1-1; D perhaps matches TRBD1 (5 bases). The CDR3 covers 14 residues. Trimming stripped 3 bases from V and 5 bases from J, with 13 bases between. The germline V gene has CDR1 SNHLY and CDR2 FYNNEI. CDR3 sequence reads: CASSEWGSGTEAFF. CDR3 coding DNA: TGTGCCAGCAGTGAGTGGGGGAGTGGGACTGAAGCTTTCTTT.

The V gene is TRBV18, the J gene TRBJ1-5; D unresolved. Per the germline V gene, CDR1 is KGHSH and CDR2 is LQKENI. This CDR3 contains 14 residues. V was clipped by 4 bases and J by 4 bases, with 11 bases between them. As DNA, the CDR3 is TGTGCCAGCTCACTCACGGCGCGAAATCAGCCCCAGCATTTT. It codes for CASSLTARNQPQHF. Full variable domain (outside the CDR3, taken from reference TRBV18 and TRBJ1-5): NAGVMQNPRHLVRRRGQEARLRCSPMKGHSHVYWYRQLPEEGLKFMVYLQKENIIDESGMPKERFSAEFPKEGPSILRIQQVVRGDSAAYFCASSLTARNQPQHFGDGTRLSIL.

By sample share, this clone is medium-sized. The chain couples TRBV9 to TRBJ2-1, with D perhaps matching TRBD2 (5 bases). Germline V gene data show CDR1 as SGDLS and CDR2 as YYNGEE. CDR3 size: 14 residues. V lost 5 bases to trimming and J lost 0 bases, with 9 bases between them. CDR3 DNA: TGTGCCAGCAGAGCGGTCAGCTCCTACAATGAGCAGTTCTTC. This codes for CASRAVSSYNEQFF.

V is TRBV12-5 and J is TRBJ2-7; TRBD1 might be the D (6 bases). The CDR3 is made up of 17 amino acids. V lost 6 bases and J lost 0, with 21 bases in between. Looked up from germline, CDR1 is LGHNT and CDR2 is FRNRAP. CDR3 in DNA: TGTGCTAGTGGCCGGGCCCCCGGGGACATCCACTCCTACGAGCAGTACGTC. Its translation: CASGRAPGDIHSYEQYV.

The chain links TRBV10-3 to TRBJ1-5; the D is unclear. The germline gives CDR1 ENHRY, CDR2 SYGVKD. The CDR3 consists of 13 residues. The V end lost 4 bases, the J end lost 5 bases, and 9 bases lay between the germline ends. CDR3 in DNA: TGTGCCATCAGTGCCGCCTGGGATCAGCCCCAGCATTTT. This gives the protein CAISAAWDQPQHF.

A few counts support this clone. CDR3 DNA sequence: TGTGCCAGCAGTGACAGGAGGGGGGCAACTAATGAAAAACTGTTTTTT. It specifies CASSDRRGATNEKLFF. The chain joins TRBV6-1 to TRBJ1-4, with D maybe TRBD1 (6 bases). The CDR3 is 16 amino acids. V was trimmed by 3 bases and J by 0 bases, leaving 11 bases between them. The germline V gene encodes CDR1 MNHNS and CDR2 SASEGT.

This clone has just one count. The chain has TRBV10-1 and TRBJ2-1; 9 bases match TRBD1. The germline V gene encodes CDR1 WNHNN and CDR2 SYGVQD (reference sequence). This CDR3 is 16 amino acids long. After removal of 0 bases from V and 1 base from J, the junction contained 1 base not matched to a gene. The CDR3 spells CASSESGTGSYNEQFF. The CDR3 bases are TGCGCCAGCAGTGAGTCCGGGACAGGGTCCTACAATGAGCAGTTCTTC.

V is TRBV28 and J is TRBJ1-3; a weak D match, TRBD1 (6 bases). Trimming took off 7 bases at V and 0 bases at J, with 13 bases between the two ends. CDR3 size: 15 residues. The germline gives CDR1 MDHEN, CDR2 SYDVKM. As DNA, the CDR3 is TGTGCCAGCAATAGACAGGAGCTCTCTGGAAACACCATATATTTT. Translating it yields CASNRQELSGNTIYF.

V usage is TRBV6-1 and J usage is TRBJ2-3, with no clear D. Germline values: CDR1 MNHNS, CDR2 SASEGT. This CDR3 contains 12 residues. V was shortened by 1 base and J by 5 bases, with 4 bases between the two germline ends. DNA for the CDR3: TGTGCCAGCAGTGAAGATCGAGATACGCAGTATTTT. Its protein product is CASSEDRDTQYF.

This clone was observed a single time. CDR3 residues: CASEGTGTLGEQYV. CDR3 bases: TGCGCCAGCGAGGGGACGGGGACGCTAGGGGAGCAGTACGTC. J is TRBJ2-7 and V is TRBV5-1; the D call may be TRBD1 or TRBD2 (5 bases each). From germline, CDR1 is SGHRS and CDR2 YFSETQ. This CDR3 has 14 residues. Trimming removed 7 bases from V and 7 bases from J, with 21 bases in between.

V gene TRBV11-1 combines with J gene TRBJ1-1, with a tentative D call TRBD1 (6 bases). The CDR3 sequence is 16 residues long. The V gene's germline CDR1 is SGHAT and CDR2 FQDESV (reference sequence). Trimming left V 0 bases short and J 2 bases short, with 13 bases between. DNA of the CDR3: TGTGCCAGCAGCTTAGCCCGTGGGGGGCTAAACACTGAAGCTTTCTTT. This translates into CASSLARGGLNTEAFF. The whole variable domain, filled in from reference TRBV11-1 and TRBJ1-1, reads EAEVAQSPRYKITEKSQAVAFWCDPISGHATLYWYRQILGQGPELLVQFQDESVVDDSQLPKDRFSAERLKGVDSTLKIQPAELGDSAMYLCASSLARGGLNTEAFFGQGTRLTVV.

This clone appeared once. The rearrangement links TRBV4-1 to TRBJ1-5; the D is unclear. CDR1 and CDR2 from the germline V gene are MGHRA and YSYEKL. The CDR3 loop spans 16 amino acids. The ends were cut back, 0 bases at V and 2 bases at J, with 11 bases in the middle. The CDR3 loop reads CASSQEETPGNQPQHF. DNA of the CDR3: TGCGCCAGCAGCCAAGAGGAGACGCCTGGCAATCAGCCCCAGCATTTT.

This chain uses TRBV20-1 with TRBJ2-5, with D possibly matching TRBD2 (5 bases). The germline V and J ends were trimmed by 6 bases and 10 bases, with 15 bases remaining between them. Germline lookup yields CDR1 DFQATT and CDR2 SNEGSKA (reference sequence). The CDR3 has 11 residues. CDR3 loop: CSAMGGGRQYF. The CDR3 region has the DNA TGCAGTGCCATGGGCGGAGGACGCCAGTACTTC.